The next 5 T cell receptor beta chains were all read from a single sample in a study of vaccination effects on CD4 cells after COVID-19. Sequenced by immunoSEQ multiplex PCR; TCRdb stores in-frame clones only, minus some. The sample lists approximately 46,000 clones, approximately 81% seen once, with roughly 9.4% in the top ten. Their cognate antigens are unknown. Subsequent to a culture period of more than 8 days, CD4+ T cells were isolated. The source material was CD4+ T cells from PBMCs cultured without peptide, sampled before COVID-19 vaccination. The receptors here all came from a human donor who had a prior SARS-CoV-2 infection.

This clone has more than one count but fewer than ten. The genes are TRBV7-2 and TRBJ2-1; a weak D match, TRBD2 (5 bases). Germline CDR1 SGHTA, CDR2 FQGNSA. The CDR3 covers 15 residues. V was shortened by 2 bases and J by 9 bases, with 17 bases between the two germline ends. The CDR3 loop reads CASSLRGGGGVEQFF. CDR3 in DNA: TGTGCCAGCAGCTTAAGAGGCGGAGGCGGTGTTGAGCAGTTCTTC.

The CDR3 sequence: CASREQGTDTQYF. CDR3 nucleotides: TGTGCCAGCAGAGAACAGGGCACAGATACGCAGTATTTT. The rearrangement uses TRBV9 and TRBJ2-3; TRBD1 is a possible D gene (5 bases). V was shortened by 5 bases and J by 1 base, with 8 bases between the two germline ends. CDR1 is SGDLS and CDR2 is YYNGEE in the germline V gene. The CDR3 spans 13 residues.

The rearrangement joins TRBV6-6 to TRBJ2-3, with D hard to call. The CDR3 is 12 residues long. In germline, CDR1 is MNHNY, CDR2 SVGAGI (reference sequence). V was cut by 2 bases and J by 6 bases, with 6 bases left in between. The CDR3 loop reads CASSYGRDTQYF. CDR3 nucleotides: TGTGCCAGCAGTTACGGGCGTGATACGCAGTATTTT.

The J gene is TRBJ2-7, the V gene TRBV5-4; D gene uncertain. Trimming cost V 4 bases and J 5 bases, with 16 bases left between them. Germline V gene data show CDR1 as SGHNT and CDR2 as YYREEE (reference sequence). CDR3 length: 14 amino acids. CDR3 in DNA: TGTGCCAGCAGCCACCGCATGAGTGCGGACGAGCAGTACTTC. It yields the protein CASSHRMSADEQYF. Combining the CDR3 with reference TRBV5-4 and TRBJ2-7 gives the whole variable domain ETGVTQSPTHLIKTRGQQVTLRCSSQSGHNTVSWYQQALGQGPQFIFQYYREEENGRGNFPPRFSGLQFPNYSSELNVNALELDDSALYLCASSHRMSADEQYFGPGTRLTVT.

This clone was seen more than once but under ten times. J is TRBJ1-5 and V is TRBV2; possibly TRBD1 for D (5 bases). The CDR3 extends over 14 amino acids. Germline lookup yields CDR1 SNHLY and CDR2 FYNNEI. Trimming took off 10 bases at V and 2 bases at J, with 15 bases between the two ends. In DNA, the CDR3 is TGTGCCACCCAGGGACCCCATGGCAATCAGCCCCAGCATTTT. This encodes CATQGPHGNQPQHF. Variable domain in full (rest from reference TRBV2 and TRBJ1-5): EPEVTQTPSHQVTQMGQEVILRCVPISNHLYFYWYRQILGQKVEFLVSFYNNEISEKSEIFDDQFSVERPDGSNFTLKIRSTKLEDSAMYFCATQGPHGNQPQHFGDGTRLSIL.